This record covers a single T cell receptor (beta chain). CDR1 is SGHTA, CDR2 FQGNSA, per germline. This CDR3 comprises 15 residues. With 4 bases clipped from V and 2 bases from J, the junction kept 2 bases outside the gene matches. These data originate in a study of blood T cell repertoires in COVID-19. Measured with immunoSEQ multiplex PCR; TCRdb has only the in-frame clones, and not every one. The sample lists about 130,000 clones, roughly 87% occurring once. The TCR comes from a woman of 80 years or more with acute or convalescent COVID-19. The rearrangement joins TRBV7-2 to TRBJ2-1, with 10 bases that match TRBD1. Sequencing was carried out using peripheral blood. CDR3 DNA: TGTGCCAGCAGCTACGACAGGGGGCCCTACAATGAGCAGTTCTTC. It codes for CASSYDRGPYNEQFF.